This TCR beta chain was retrieved from a study of shared clonotypes between healthy human individuals (dated by TCRdb to the early 2020s). Some background on the complete study: Three men and two women, aged 18 to 49 years, made up the cohort. For each donor, three plates each were used for CD4 naive and CD4 memory, two plates were used for CD8 naive, and one plate was used for CD8 memory. To estimate repertoire size and how much clonotype sharing occurs between individuals, the study deeply sequenced the blood TCR repertoires of five healthy adults. To increase sequencing depth and limit assay-specific biases, different laboratories used diverse techniques to prepare libraries and sequence TCR repertoires. Each donor's leukapheresis produced roughly between roughly 0.9 and 8.9 billion PBMCs. What the research found in general, with its limitations: Incomplete sequencing was indicated by rarefaction of sorted-subset datasets, despite the large sequencing depth. The small number of donors limited the genetic and exposure-history diversity represented. Compared with non-shared clonotypes, the clonotypes found in all four sorted-subset donors had higher generation probabilities. Pairwise subsampling indicated that sequencing depth was expected to affect the degree of clonotype sharing among donors. Across a handful of donors, around 5% of naive CD4, approximately 3.6% of naive CD8, around 2.5% of memory CD4, and 0.4% of memory CD8 clonotypes were shared. Larger estimated clonotype richness was generally found for naive subsets than for memory subsets. Only blood was sampled, and tissue TCR repertoires likely differ from those in blood.

For this clone: What this receptor recognizes is not known. The input lacks base qualities; no much larger clone sits a single base away.

TCR CDR3 regions were amplified from genomic DNA by multiplex PCR using the deep immunoSEQ assay. Extracted genomic DNA from each cell subset was spread evenly across all wells of several immunoSEQ 96-well plates, with each plate serving as a replicate. For sorted subsets, 200 to 250 ng genomic DNA, equal to tens of thousands of T cell genomes, was loaded into each replicate PCR. The purified libraries were quantified using a Qubit 3.0 fluorometer, sized with a Bioanalyzer 2100, and then quantified again using the KAPA Library Quantification kit. Every immunoSEQ 96-well plate was sequenced on a separate single-read 150-cycle Illumina NextSeq 550 flow cell. The source study handled its data this way. Because the immunoSEQ output held only junctional sequences and lacked quality scores, the filtering could not match the filtering applied to full-length reads. To assign V/J genes and CDR3, sequences were annotated using PyIR, a Python wrapper for IgBLAST v1.9, with IMGT germline references. Reads with weak V/J assignments (E-value above 1e-6), missing CDR3, stop codons, out-of-frame junctions, or ambiguous translated residues were removed. V3J clonotypes were defined by identical inferred V gene, J gene, and CDR3 amino acid sequence. Percentage overlap between repertoires was calculated by dividing the number of shared unique clonotypes by the size of the smaller repertoire. Richness of each repertoire was evaluated using RTK rarefaction, the Chao1 estimator, and Recon v2.1 estimates of unobserved clonotypes. Generation probabilities for all TCRbeta clonotypes obtained by the gDNA method from a few donors were computed using OLGA. TCRdb provides this immuneACCESS table in a form limited to in-frame rearrangements. Some clones are lacking; in checked studies, under half of them reflect an unresolved V gene, and why the rest are absent is not known. V and J calls and clone size are as listed in that table; D and trimming were resolved from the DNA. This sample is represented by a few million clones; over 90% of them were singletons. The ten largest clones represent 0.39% of the sample.

Donors were healthy HIV-negative adults with no recently reported acute infections or vaccinations. Only Caucasian adults living in Nashville, Tennessee, USA were represented among the donors. Magnetic negative selection was used to enrich CD4+ T cells, after which naive cells were positively selected on CD45RA and the negative fraction became the memory subset. After blood collection by leukapheresis, PBMCs were isolated using Ficoll-Histopaque density gradient centrifugation and then cryopreserved in the vapor phase of liquid nitrogen. Analytical flow cytometry was used to check the purity and quantity of each magnetically sorted T cell population. Genomic DNA was isolated from each sorted fraction and quantified by UV absorbance on a Nanodrop 2000c. Sequencing was carried out using naive CD4+ T cells from PBMCs. The intended sense of this specimen's cell subset or site label: CD45RA+ positively selected. The sequence derives from a man aged 18 to 29 in good health. Some clones in this sample may be carry-over from other donors' samples.

The CDR3 region: CASKDENLAKNIQYF. The DNA sequence follows: TGCGCCAGCAAGGACGAGAATCTAGCCAAAAACATTCAGTACTTC. This sequence uses TRBV5-1 and TRBJ2-4; the D segment cannot be called with confidence. The CDR3, from cysteine to phenylalanine, totals 15 residues. The CDR3 DNA has 45 bases and is translated from base 1. V drops 6 bases and J drops 0 bases, leaving 13 bases in between. The germline V gene supplies CDR1 SGHRS and CDR2 YFSETQ.